Each of the 14 T cell receptor beta chains below was sequenced from the same sample in a study of identical twins. TCRdb re-derived calls from the 5' RACE reads in MiXCR, one entry per CDR3 protein. The sample has about 720,000 distinct CDR3 sequences, 8.6% seen once. In addition, the sample was reused for a study of yellow fever vaccine responses in identical twins.

The source material was PBMCs. Receptors were obtained from a woman aged 18-30 years in good health.

This clonotype was observed a handful of times. The chain is built from TRBV27 and TRBJ2-2; D remains ambiguous. This CDR3 is 15 amino acids long. Trimming shortened V by 3 bases and J by 1 base, and 9 bases separated the two germline ends. Germline V gives CDR1 MNHEY, CDR2 SMNVEV (reference sequence). The CDR3 DNA reads as TGTGCCAGCAGTTTTAGCCACATGAACACCGGGGAGCTGTTTTTT. Its translation is CASSFSHMNTGELFF.

This clonotype was recorded at least ten times. The CDR3 region is CATSRVPGTDTQYF. Written as DNA, the CDR3 is TGTGCCACCAGCAGAGTCCCTGGCACAGATACGCAGTATTTT. This chain joins TRBV15 and TRBJ2-3; unclear D gene. V gave up 1 base and J gave up 1 base, with 6 bases separating them. CDR3 length: 14 residues. CDR1 is LNHNV, CDR2 YYDKDF, per germline (reference sequence).

This clonotype was seen a handful of times. J is TRBJ2-4 and V is TRBV19; no clear D. The germline V gene has CDR1 LNHDA and CDR2 SQIVND (reference sequence). V shed 0 bases and J shed 4 bases, with 7 bases lying between them. The CDR3 extends over 14 amino acids. In nucleotides, the CDR3 is TGTGCCAGTAGTATAGAGGTGGGGAAAAACATTCAGTACTTC. This codes for CASSIEVGKNIQYF.

The chain links TRBV20-1 to TRBJ2-2; D not certain. CDR3 size: 15 residues. Trimming took 0 bases from V and 4 from J, leaving 12 bases between them. The germline CDR1 and CDR2 sequences are DFQATT and SNEGSKA (reference sequence). CDR3: CSARELVSGTGELFF. CDR3 DNA sequence: TGCAGTGCTAGAGAATTGGTGTCGGGCACCGGGGAGCTGTTTTTT.

Only a few counts were recorded for this clonotype. The chain is built from TRBV4-3 and TRBJ2-7; D possibly uses TRBD1 or TRBD2 (7 bases each). The V end lost 0 bases, the J end lost 6 bases, and 12 bases lay between the germline ends. CDR1 LGHNA and CDR2 YSLEER come from the germline V gene. The CDR3 sequence is 14 residues long. The CDR3 sequence: CASSQEAGGGEQYF. The CDR3 bases are TGCGCCAGCAGCCAAGAGGCAGGGGGGGGCGAGCAGTACTTC.

This chain links TRBV6-2 or TRBV6-3 with TRBJ1-2; D gene unclear. Trimming shortened V by 2 bases and J by 3 bases, and 13 bases separated the two germline ends. The CDR3 is made up of 15 amino acids. Germline-derived CDR1 and CDR2 are MNHEY and SVGEGT. This CDR3 reads CASSYDPETDYGYTF. The CDR3 DNA is TGTGCCAGCAGTTACGATCCAGAGACCGACTATGGCTACACCTTC.

This clonotype has ten or more counts. The J gene is TRBJ1-2, the V gene TRBV20-1; unclear D gene. Germline lookup yields CDR1 DFQATT and CDR2 SNEGSKA (reference sequence). V lost 3 bases and J 2 bases, leaving 4 bases between the germline ends. The CDR3 runs 11 residues. CDR3 nucleotides: TGCAGTGCTAGCAGGAACTATGGCTACACCTTC. It translates to CSASRNYGYTF.

A few counts support this clonotype. The junction differs from germline at one of its ends, possibly a read error. The chain joins TRBV28 to TRBJ2-7; 10 bases align to TRBD2. The V gene's germline CDR1 is MDHEN and CDR2 SYDVKM. The CDR3 spans 13 residues. CDR3 sequence: CASSTHPGLARNF. The CDR3 nucleotides read TGTGCCAGCAGTACTCATCCGGGACTAGCGCGGAACTTC.

The chain is built from TRBV9 and TRBJ2-3, with 12 bases identical to TRBD2. V shed 3 bases and J 6 bases; nucleotides not matched to a gene: 5. The germline V gene has CDR1 SGDLS and CDR2 YYNGEE. CDR3 size: 15 residues. In DNA form, the CDR3 reads TGTGCCAGCAGCGCCGGGACTAGCGGGTTGGATACGCAGTATTTT. It codes for CASSAGTSGLDTQYF.

This clonotype was observed at least ten times. V usage is TRBV12-3 or TRBV12-4 and J usage is TRBJ1-4, with a tentative D call TRBD1 (6 bases). The CDR3 is 16 amino acids. The ends were cut back, 2 bases at V and 3 bases at J, with 13 bases in the middle. This chain's CDR3 is CASSLTPGVANEKLFF. The CDR3 region has the DNA TGTGCCAGCAGTTTAACTCCAGGGGTTGCTAATGAAAAACTGTTTTTT.

This chain joins TRBV7-2 and TRBJ2-3; 10 bases are shared with TRBD2. The length of the CDR3 is 17 residues. Germline CDR1 and CDR2: SGHTA and FQGNSA. The junction had 5 bases not matched to a gene; V was cut back by 2 bases and J by 0 bases. For the CDR3, the DNA is TGTGCCAGCAGCTTAAAGCGGGGGGGTACGAGCACAGATACGCAGTATTTT. Its protein product is CASSLKRGGTSTDTQYF. Looking up the rest from reference TRBV7-2 and TRBJ2-3 gives the full variable domain: GAGVSQSPSNKVTEKGKDVELRCDPISGHTALYWYRQSLGQGLEFLIYFQGNSAPDKSGLPSDRFSAERTGGSVSTLTIQRTQQEDSAVYLCASSLKRGGTSTDTQYFGPGTRLTVL.

This chain uses TRBV15 with TRBJ2-1; D possibly corresponds to TRBD2 (5 bases). CDR3 length equals 15 residues. Germline V CDR1 and CDR2: LNHNV, YYDKDF (reference sequence). Trimming stripped 1 base from V and 4 bases from J, with 11 bases between. The CDR3 reads CATSRGGKAYNEQFF. CDR3 DNA: TGTGCCACCAGCAGAGGAGGGAAAGCTTACAATGAGCAGTTCTTC.

This clonotype was picked up many times. The chain couples TRBV20-1 to TRBJ2-7; D uncertain. This CDR3 contains 19 residues. The germline gives CDR1 DFQATT, CDR2 SNEGSKA (reference sequence). V was cut by 2 bases and J by 4 bases, with 30 bases left in between. CDR3 loop: CSARSGPPPSTQLNYEQYF. CDR3 DNA sequence: TGCAGTGCTAGATCCGGGCCCCCCCCCAGCACCCAACTGAATTACGAGCAGTACTTC.

The V gene is TRBV6-5, the J gene TRBJ2-5, with 7 bases aligning to TRBD1. This CDR3 is 15 amino acids long. The trim removed 4 bases at V and 5 bases at J, leaving 10 bases unmatched. CDR1 is MNHEY, CDR2 SVGAGI, per germline. CDR3 loop: CASSSLTGLKETQYF. The DNA for the CDR3 is TGTGCCAGCAGTTCTCTGACAGGGCTAAAGGAGACCCAGTACTTC.